This T cell receptor (beta chain) was sequenced in a study of cytomegalovirus exposure and HLA in healthy donors. Overall study results and limits: Reports showed the classifier diagnosing cytomegalovirus status with high specificity and sensitivity.

With regard to this clone: What it recognizes is unknown.

This CDR3 is built from 14 residues. The V gene lost 3 bases and the J gene lost 0 bases, with 8 bases spanning the gap. CDR1 is MNHNS and CDR2 is SASEGT in the germline V gene. The PCR ran on 60 Vbeta and 13 Jbeta primers. TCRdb's copy holds only in-frame clones and misses some; the assay was immunoSEQ multiplex PCR. Among around 100,000 clones listed, about three fifths were seen once. The chain employs TRBV6-1 and TRBJ1-1; possibly TRBD1 for D (5 bases). This clonotype was sampled from a man between 25 and 39 years old in good health and CMV-seronegative. The sequenced sample was PBMCs. The CDR3 nucleotides read TGTGCCAGCAGTGAGGGGGGAGTGAACACTGAAGCTTTCTTT. This encodes CASSEGGVNTEAFF.